The T cell receptor (beta chain) under discussion was sequenced for a study of chemoradiotherapy in HPV16-positive cancers. J lost 2 bases, V lost 1 base, and 12 bases had no gene match. CDR1 and CDR2 (germline): SGHNT, YENEEA. This CDR3 contains 20 residues. TCRdb's copy holds only in-frame clones and misses some; the assay was immunoSEQ multiplex PCR. The data hold approximately 35,000 clones, with about nine tenths observed a single time. This clone was picked up one time. The source of this sequence is a human donor with HPV-associated anogenital cancer. V usage is TRBV11-3 and J usage is TRBJ2-3, with TRBD2 matching over 13 bases. Sequences were derived from blood, sampled from a patient who underwent chemoradiotherapy. CDR3 protein: CASSLGDRWTSGGDTDTQYF. The CDR3 nucleotides read TGTGCCAGCAGCTTAGGGGATCGCTGGACTAGCGGGGGTGACACAGATACGCAGTATTTT.